The source of this T cell receptor (beta chain) is a study of identical twins. TCRdb re-called the 5' RACE reads with MiXCR, one entry per CDR3 protein. The sample has 650,000 to 750,000 distinct CDR3 sequences; approximately 21% are singletons. Trimming cost V 6 bases and J 7 bases, with 10 bases left between them. Germline values: CDR1 DFQATT, CDR2 SNEGSKA (reference sequence). The CDR3 spans 12 residues. This clonotype was counted at least ten times. The sample was also linked to a second study, of T cells expressing NK-cell markers. From that second work: One of the eight sequenced donors was seronegative, whereas the other seven were HCMV-seropositive.

Sequencing input: PBMCs. V and J are TRBV20-1 and TRBJ1-6; D is perhaps TRBD1 (5 bases). The TCR sequence derives from a woman aged 18-29 years in good health. CDR3 in DNA: TGCAGTGCCTCTAGGGGAAATTCACCCCTCCACTTT. Translated, it gives CSASRGNSPLHF.